This TCR beta chain was sequenced in a study of blood T cell repertoires in COVID-19. For the study at large: COVID-19 samples from acute and convalescent phases originated in the United States, Italy and Spain.

Original data processing: Reference gene primer amplification yielded estimated nucleated cell counts. TCRdb keeps only in-frame clones here, not all; method: immunoSEQ multiplex PCR. Clone size and V and J calls were adopted from that table, with D and trimming inferred from the DNA. The sample yields over 150,000 clones, around 85% seen once. V lost 7 bases and J 7 bases, leaving 14 bases between the germline ends. In germline, CDR1 is MNHEY, CDR2 SMNVEV (reference sequence). The CDR3 spans 12 residues. Participants, roughly 18 to 100 years old, spanned more than 20 US areas. Participants were placed into cohorts based on the clinical history they reported.

The clonotype was recovered from a man aged 40-49 years who had recovered from COVID-19. The chain employs TRBV27 and TRBJ2-7; TRBD2 is a possible D gene (6 bases). Material: PBMCs or T cells enriched from blood (not recorded which). CDR3 region: CASKDRDLEQYF. The CDR3 DNA follows: TGTGCCAGCAAAGATCGGGACTTGGAGCAGTACTTC.